This TCR beta chain comes out of a study of beta chain features in type 1 diabetes. Study-wide findings and caveats: VDJ junctions sequenced from type 1 diabetes patients showed fewer insertions and more deletions.

The isolated RNA, all of it, was reverse transcribed, so expressed TCRB transcripts were what got sequenced. The table came from immunoSEQ multiplex PCR; TCRdb's copy has only in-frame clones and leaves some out. The data show approximately 140,000 clones, 9.5% to 10% seen once. V lost 4 bases to trimming and J lost 6 bases; unmatched junction nucleotides: 13. Germline CDR1 is SGHTA and CDR2 is FQGNSA. The CDR3 runs to 16 residues. This clone was observed a few times. The antigen is unknown. The TCR was taken from a woman between 40 and 55 years old in good health. V is TRBV7-2 and J is TRBJ2-7; 9 bases match TRBD2. The sequenced material came from central memory CD4+ T cells from blood. CDR3 nucleotides: TGTGCCAGCAGCTCACCGCCGGGACTAGCCTCTCTCGAGCAGTACTTC. This gives the protein CASSSPPGLASLEQYF.